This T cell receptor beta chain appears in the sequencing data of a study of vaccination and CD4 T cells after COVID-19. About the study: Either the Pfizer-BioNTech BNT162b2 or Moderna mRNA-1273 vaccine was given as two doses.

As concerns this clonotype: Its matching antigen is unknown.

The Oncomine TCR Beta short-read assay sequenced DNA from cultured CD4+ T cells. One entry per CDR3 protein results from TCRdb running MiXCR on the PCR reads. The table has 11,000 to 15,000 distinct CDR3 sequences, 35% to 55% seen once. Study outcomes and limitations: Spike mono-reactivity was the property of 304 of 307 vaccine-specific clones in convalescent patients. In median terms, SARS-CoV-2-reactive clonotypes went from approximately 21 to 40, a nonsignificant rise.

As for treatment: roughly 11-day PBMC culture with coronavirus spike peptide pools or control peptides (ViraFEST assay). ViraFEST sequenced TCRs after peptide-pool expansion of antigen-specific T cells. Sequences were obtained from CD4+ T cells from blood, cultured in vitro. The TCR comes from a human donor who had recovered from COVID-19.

In DNA, the CDR3 is TGTGCCACCAGTGATCCTAGAGCGGGGGCGCCCGGGAGAGATACGCAGTATTTT. Translated, it gives CATSDPRAGAPGRDTQYF. This chain links TRBV24-1 with TRBJ2-3; 8 bases fit TRBD2. The V and J ends lost 3 bases and 5 bases, in that order; junction bases with no gene match: 15. Looked up from germline, CDR1 is KGHDR and CDR2 is SFDVKD. The CDR3 consists of 18 residues.